The 29 T cell receptor beta chains below come from one sample, sequenced in a study of shared clonotypes between healthy human individuals. Generated by immunoSEQ multiplex PCR, the TCRdb table keeps only in-frame clones and is missing some. The sample yields 1.5 million to 2.5 million clones, about 95% seen once. Naive CD8 cells lacked CD45RO and underwent positive selection for CCR7, leaving out terminally differentiated effector memory CD45RA+ cells. Specimen: naive CD8+ T cells sorted from blood. These receptors were collected from a man aged 18 to 29 in good health.

This chain connects TRBV30 to TRBJ1-4, with unresolved D. Trimming took 3 bases from V and 8 from J, leaving 10 bases between them. The CDR3 loop spans 12 amino acids. CDR1 is GTSNPN, CDR2 SVGIG, per germline (reference sequence). In DNA form, the CDR3 reads TGTGCCTGGAGAACCTTTGGGGAAAAACTGTTTTTT. Protein product: CAWRTFGEKLFF.

This clone was seen once. This chain uses TRBV27 with TRBJ2-7; D is unresolved. The V end lost 4 bases, the J end lost 3 bases, and 10 bases lay between the germline ends. The V gene's germline CDR1 is MNHEY and CDR2 SMNVEV (reference sequence). This CDR3 spans 13 amino acids. CDR3 loop: CASSWGIRYEQYF. The CDR3 DNA follows: TGTGCCAGCAGTTGGGGTATCCGCTACGAGCAGTACTTC.

This clone was detected only a few times. This chain joins TRBV4-3 and TRBJ2-2; D remains ambiguous. V was shortened by 1 base and J by 4 bases, with 7 bases between the two germline ends. Germline V gene lookup returns CDR1 LGHNA and CDR2 YSLEER. This CDR3 spans 14 amino acids. Here the CDR3 DNA reads TGCGCCAGCAGCCAAGGGCAGGTCACCGGGGAGCTGTTTTTT. Residues: CASSQGQVTGELFF.

The V gene is TRBV27, the J gene TRBJ2-7; TRBD1 matches 7 bases. Per germline, CDR1 MNHEY and CDR2 SMNVEV (reference sequence). The CDR3 has 16 amino acids. V was clipped by 5 bases and J by 3 bases; unmatched bases: 13. The CDR3 is CASSERYGQENYEQYF. The CDR3 coding sequence is TGTGCCAGCAGTGAAAGGTACGGACAGGAGAACTACGAGCAGTACTTC.

This chain joins TRBV4-3 and TRBJ2-2; a weak D match, TRBD2 (5 bases). The CDR3 length is 16 residues. The germline V gene encodes CDR1 LGHNA and CDR2 YSLEER. V dropped 10 bases and J dropped 0 bases, with 18 bases sitting between them. CDR3 nucleotides: TGCGCCACACTCACTAACGGGGTGACGAACACCGGGGAGCTGTTTTTT. Its translation is CATLTNGVTNTGELFF.

The V call is TRBV7-6, the J call TRBJ1-5; TRBD1 aligns across 7 bases. The V gene end was trimmed by 1 base and the J gene end by 3 bases; junction bases not matched to a gene: 6. Germline V gene sequence: CDR1 SGHVS, CDR2 FNYEAQ. The CDR3 totals 16 residues. The CDR3 nucleotides are TGTGCCAGCAGCTTAGACCCAGGGGGAAACAATCAGCCCCAGCATTTT. Translating gives CASSLDPGGNNQPQHF. The full variable domain, its missing parts supplied by reference TRBV7-6 and TRBJ1-5, is GAGVSQSPRYKVTKRGQDVALRCDPISGHVSLYWYRQALGQGPEFLTYFNYEAQQDKSGLPNDRFSAERPEGSISTLTIQRTEQRDSAMYRCASSLDPGGNNQPQHFGDGTRLSIL.

This sequence joins TRBV2 and TRBJ2-3; 14 nucleotides match TRBD2. Germline assignment: CDR1 SNHLY and CDR2 FYNNEI. With 10 bases clipped from V and 5 bases from J, the junction kept 8 bases outside the gene matches. This CDR3 spans 15 amino acids. The CDR3: CAIGLAGGRLDTQYF. Here the CDR3 DNA reads TGTGCCATCGGACTAGCGGGGGGCAGGTTAGATACGCAGTATTTT.

The gene calls are TRBV10-2 and TRBJ2-3; TRBD2 matches 11 bases. CDR1 is WSHSY and CDR2 is SAAADI in the germline V gene. The CDR3 contains 15 residues. Trimming at V came to 6 bases and at J to 5 bases, leaving 7 bases not matched to a gene. The CDR3 region has the DNA TGCGCCAGCAGACAGGGACTAGCGGAAGAAGATACGCAGTATTTT. Its protein is CASRQGLAEEDTQYF.

Notes on this clone: The sample carries other DNA sequences with the same CDR3. The J gene is TRBJ1-1, the V gene TRBV19; D may be TRBD1 (5 bases). Germline V CDR1 and CDR2: LNHDA, SQIVND (reference sequence). V was cut by 6 bases and J by 1 base, with 9 bases left in between. This CDR3 comprises 13 residues. For the CDR3, the DNA is TGTGCCAGTAGAACTCAGGGGAACACTGAAGCTTTCTTT. Translation gives CASRTQGNTEAFF.

The chain couples TRBV2 to TRBJ2-2, with a weak D call TRBD2 (6 bases). This CDR3 spans 16 amino acids. From germline, CDR1 is SNHLY and CDR2 FYNNEI. V was shortened by 7 bases and J by 3 bases, with 18 bases between the two germline ends. For the CDR3, the DNA is TGTGCCAGCAACGGGAGAAGATCCCCGGACACCGGGGAGCTGTTTTTT. It is translated as CASNGRRSPDTGELFF.

This chain uses TRBV5-1 with TRBJ1-2; D is ambiguous. Germline loops: CDR1 SGHRS, CDR2 YFSETQ. Between the trimmed V and J ends, which lost 4 bases and 1 base, there was a span of 14 bases. CDR3 length equals 15 residues. The CDR3 sequence is CASSDNGPYNYGYTF. CDR3 bases: TGCGCCAGCAGCGACAACGGACCGTATAACTATGGCTACACCTTC. The complete variable domain, with remaining parts taken from reference TRBV5-1 and TRBJ1-2, reads KAGVTQTPRYLIKTRGQQVTLSCSPISGHRSVSWYQQTPGQGLQFLFEYFSETQRNKGNFPGRFSGRQFSNSRSEMNVSTLELGDSALYLCASSDNGPYNYGYTFGSGTRLTVV.

This rearrangement joins TRBV7-6 to TRBJ2-2; TRBD1 matches 7 bases. Germline assignment: CDR1 SGHVS and CDR2 FNYEAQ. The CDR3 spans 18 residues. With V trimmed by 0 bases and J by 2 bases, 9 bases remained unmatched. CDR3 sequence: CASSLAVRGQFNTGELFF. The CDR3 region has the DNA TGTGCCAGCAGCTTAGCGGTTCGGGGACAGTTTAACACCGGGGAGCTGTTTTTT.

The rearrangement links TRBV5-6 to TRBJ1-1; D uncertain. The CDR3 covers 18 residues. Germline V gives CDR1 SGHDT, CDR2 YYEEEE. Trimming removed 2 bases from V and 1 base from J, with 21 bases in between. The CDR3 DNA is TGTGCCAGCAGCTTACCGTTCAAGGAGGGCCGGAGGAACACTGAAGCTTTCTTT. It codes for CASSLPFKEGRRNTEAFF. The whole variable domain, filled in from reference TRBV5-6 and TRBJ1-1, reads DAGVTQSPTHLIKTRGQQVTLRCSPKSGHDTVSWYQQALGQGPQFIFQYYEEEERQRGNFPDRFSGHQFPNYSSELNVNALLLGDSALYLCASSLPFKEGRRNTEAFFGQGTRLTVV.

This clone occurred once. The rearrangement uses TRBV27 and TRBJ2-7; TRBD2 might be the D (6 bases). The V gene lost 5 bases and the J gene lost 7 bases, with 18 bases spanning the gap. From germline, CDR1 is MNHEY and CDR2 SMNVEV (reference sequence). This CDR3 spans 14 amino acids. The CDR3 protein is CASSAFAGRREQYF. DNA of the CDR3: TGTGCCAGCAGTGCCTTCGCGGGGCGACGGGAGCAGTACTTC.

V usage is TRBV21-1 and J usage is TRBJ2-7; the table's D gene call, TRBD2, was not cross checked with the DNA. TRBV21-1 is a pseudogene segment. CDR3 length: 15 amino acids. The CDR3 nucleotides read TGTGCCAGCAGCCCCCCCGGGAAACACCCCTACGAGCAGTACTTC. Translating it yields CASSPPGKHPYEQYF.

Remarks on this clone: The sample holds other DNA sequences that translate to the same CDR3. The chain couples TRBV7-9 to TRBJ1-1; possibly TRBD1 for D (5 bases). This CDR3 has 15 residues. V lost 4 bases and J 0 bases, leaving 12 bases between the germline ends. Germline V lookup: CDR1 SEHNR, CDR2 FQNEAQ (reference sequence). In DNA, the CDR3 is TGTGCCAGCAGCTCAGGCCAGGGCATGAACACTGAAGCTTTCTTT. As protein: CASSSGQGMNTEAFF. Full variable domain (missing parts from reference TRBV7-9 and TRBJ1-1): DTGVSQNPRHKITKRGQNVTFRCDPISEHNRLYWYRQTLGQGPEFLTYFQNEAQLEKSRLLSDRFSAERPKGSFSTLEIQRTEQGDSAMYLCASSSGQGMNTEAFFGQGTRLTVV.

This clone appeared a single time. The chain couples TRBV6-1 to TRBJ2-7; 12 nucleotides match TRBD2. The germline gives CDR1 MNHNS, CDR2 SASEGT. V lost 4 bases, J lost 3 bases, and 4 bases stayed unmatched. There are 15 residues in the CDR3. Here the CDR3 DNA reads TGTGCCAGCAGTGGTGGGACTAGCGGGTTCTACGAGCAGTACTTC. Translated, it gives CASSGGTSGFYEQYF.

This rearrangement joins TRBV9 to TRBJ2-2; D is possibly TRBD1 (6 bases). Trimming removed 4 bases from V and 7 bases from J, with 11 bases in between. The CDR3 is made up of 13 amino acids. Germline loops: CDR1 SGDLS, CDR2 YYNGEE. This CDR3 reads CASSLGGVGELFF. The CDR3 bases are TGTGCCAGCAGCCTAGGGGGTGTCGGGGAGCTGTTTTTT. Together with reference TRBV9 and TRBJ2-2, the CDR3 gives the full variable domain: DSGVTQTPKHLITATGQRVTLRCSPRSGDLSVYWYQQSLDQGLQFLIQYYNGEERAKGNILERFSAQQFPDLHSELNLSSLELGDSALYFCASSLGGVGELFFGEGSRLTVL.

This clone showed up just once. This rearrangement joins TRBV2 to TRBJ2-1; 10 bases line up with TRBD2. The germline V gene encodes CDR1 SNHLY and CDR2 FYNNEI. The length of the CDR3 is 13 residues. V was pared by 7 bases and J by 6 bases, with 3 bases of the junction left unmatched. The CDR3: CASKLAGINEQFF. The DNA of the CDR3 is TGTGCCAGCAAACTAGCGGGAATCAATGAGCAGTTCTTC.

The chain links TRBV19 to TRBJ2-1; TRBD1 is a possible D gene (7 bases). Germline CDR1 LNHDA, CDR2 SQIVND (reference sequence). Trimming took 10 bases from V and 9 from J, leaving 16 bases between them. The CDR3 has 12 amino acids. CDR3 amino acids: CATSAGGIEQFF. The DNA for the CDR3 is TGTGCCACCTCGGCAGGGGGGATTGAGCAGTTCTTC.

This chain connects TRBV28 to TRBJ2-7; tentatively, D is TRBD1 (5 bases). Trimming left V 2 bases short and J 3 bases short, with 8 bases between. Germline CDR1 MDHEN, CDR2 SYDVKM. This CDR3 spans 13 amino acids. DNA of the CDR3: TGTGCCAGCAGTTTAAGTCAGGGCTACGAGCAGTACTTC. Its translation: CASSLSQGYEQYF.

The V and J genes are TRBV6-1 and TRBJ1-3; TRBD1 is a possible D gene (5 bases). V was cut by 2 bases and J by 0 bases, with 11 bases left in between. Germline assignment: CDR1 MNHNS and CDR2 SASEGT. CDR3 length equals 16 residues. CDR3 amino acids: CASSEIGGFSGNTIYF. CDR3 coding DNA: TGTGCCAGCAGTGAAATTGGGGGGTTCTCTGGAAACACCATATATTTT.

This clone was observed a handful of times. The V and J genes are TRBV27 and TRBJ1-2; 7 bases match TRBD1. The CDR3 extends over 13 amino acids. V was pared by 2 bases and J by 4 bases, with 1 base of the junction left unmatched. The germline V gene has CDR1 MNHEY and CDR2 SMNVEV (reference sequence). The DNA for the CDR3 is TGTGCCAGCAGTTTAGCAGGGGGCTATGGCTACACCTTC. Amino acids: CASSLAGGYGYTF.

The V call is TRBV5-4, the J call TRBJ2-4; D gene unclear. V was pared by 4 bases and J by 7 bases, with 15 bases between. This CDR3 region has 14 residues. Germline V lookup: CDR1 SGHNT, CDR2 YYREEE (reference sequence). In nucleotides, the CDR3 is TGTGCCAGCAGCCCTCCCGATCGCGAGAACATTCAGTACTTC. This gives the protein CASSPPDRENIQYF.

V gene TRBV19 combines with J gene TRBJ1-1; 11 nucleotides align to TRBD1. V trimming: 4 bases; J trimming: 3 bases; junction bases outside the gene matches: 10. Germline values: CDR1 LNHDA, CDR2 SQIVND (reference sequence). The CDR3 runs 17 residues. CDR3 loop: CASSSGTGGGADTEAFF. The CDR3 DNA reads as TGTGCCAGTAGTAGCGGGACAGGGGGGGGCGCGGACACTGAAGCTTTCTTT.

This chain links TRBV7-9 with TRBJ2-7; D possibly corresponds to TRBD2 (5 bases). This CDR3 is built from 13 residues. CDR1 and CDR2 from the germline V gene are SEHNR and FQNEAQ (reference sequence). Trimming left V 0 bases short and J 6 bases short, with 9 bases between. The CDR3 sequence is CASSLAVASEQYF. DNA of the CDR3: TGTGCCAGCAGCTTAGCGGTAGCGAGCGAGCAGTACTTC.

The rearrangement uses TRBV27 and TRBJ2-7; D gene uncertain. The CDR3 contains 13 residues. V was cut by 2 bases and J by 6 bases, with 11 bases left in between. Germline CDR1 reads MNHEY; CDR2 reads SMNVEV (reference sequence). The CDR3: CASSLNEVREQYF. As DNA, the CDR3 is TGTGCCAGCAGTTTAAATGAGGTTCGCGAGCAGTACTTC.

V is TRBV11-2 and J is TRBJ2-1; D is possibly TRBD1 or TRBD2 (6 bases each). The V end lost 3 bases, the J end lost 9 bases, and 12 bases lay between the germline ends. Germline V gene lookup returns CDR1 SGHAT and CDR2 FQNNGV. The CDR3 consists of 13 residues. The CDR3 spells CASSFGGQGEQFF. The CDR3 nucleotides are TGTGCCAGCAGCTTTGGGGGGCAAGGTGAGCAGTTCTTC.

The chain employs TRBV5-1 and TRBJ2-7; the match to TRBD1 covers 7 bases. The germline gives CDR1 SGHRS, CDR2 YFSETQ. V lost 4 bases to trimming and J lost 1 base; unmatched junction nucleotides: 8. CDR3 length: 15 amino acids. CDR3 nucleotide sequence: TGCGCCAGCAGCGGACTCGGGACAGAATCCTACGAGCAGTACTTC. Translated: CASSGLGTESYEQYF.